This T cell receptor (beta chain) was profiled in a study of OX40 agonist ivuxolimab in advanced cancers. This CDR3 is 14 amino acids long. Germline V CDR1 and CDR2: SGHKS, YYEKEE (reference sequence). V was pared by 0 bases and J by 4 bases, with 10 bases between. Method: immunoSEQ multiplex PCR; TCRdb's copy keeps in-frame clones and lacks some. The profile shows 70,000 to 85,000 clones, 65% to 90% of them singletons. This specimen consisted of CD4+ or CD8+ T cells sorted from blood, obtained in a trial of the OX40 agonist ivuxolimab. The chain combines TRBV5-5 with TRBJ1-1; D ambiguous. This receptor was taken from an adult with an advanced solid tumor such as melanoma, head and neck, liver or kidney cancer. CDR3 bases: TGTGCCAGCAGCTTGGTATCAGTGAGCACTGAAGCTTTCTTT. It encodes CASSLVSVSTEAFF.